A single sample gave rise to the 7 T cell receptor beta chains below, sequenced in a study of blood T cell repertoires in COVID-19. Only in-frame clones appear in the TCRdb table, and some are missing; sequencing was by immunoSEQ multiplex PCR. The table includes about 94,000 clones, 85% to 90% detected once. Sequencing used peripheral blood. Receptors were obtained from a woman aged 60-70 years in a cohort sampled during active or convalescent COVID-19.

The chain couples TRBV19 to TRBJ2-2, with D possibly being TRBD1 (6 bases). V was cut by 1 base and J by 5 bases, with 14 bases left in between. This CDR3 comprises 16 residues. Germline V gene sequence: CDR1 LNHDA, CDR2 SQIVND (reference sequence). CDR3 in amino acids: CASSIVAGARTGELFF. In DNA, the CDR3 is TGTGCCAGTAGTATAGTAGCAGGGGCTCGGACCGGGGAGCTGTTTTTT. Drawing the rest from reference TRBV19 and TRBJ2-2, the complete variable domain is DGGITQSPKYLFRKEGQNVTLSCEQNLNHDAMYWYRQDPGQGLRLIYYSQIVNDFQKGDIAEGYSVSREKKESFPLTVTSAQKNPTAFYLCASSIVAGARTGELFFGEGSRLTVL.

V and J are TRBV19 and TRBJ2-1; the match to TRBD2 covers 10 bases. Trimming removed 4 bases from V and 1 base from J; junction bases left unmatched: 10. Germline V gene sequence: CDR1 LNHDA, CDR2 SQIVND (reference sequence). The CDR3 is 18 residues long. CDR3 coding DNA: TGTGCCAGTAGTACCCGGACTAGCGGAGGATCTTCCTACAATGAGCAGTTCTTC. Amino acids: CASSTRTSGGSSYNEQFF.

The chain has TRBV11-3 and TRBJ1-4, with 8 bases that match TRBD1. J was trimmed by 8 bases and V by 4 bases; bases with no gene match: 12. Germline V gene sequence: CDR1 SGHNT, CDR2 YENEEA. The CDR3 has 16 amino acids. The CDR3 protein is CASSSKARGLQEKLFF. The CDR3 bases are TGTGCCAGCAGCTCCAAGGCCAGGGGGCTTCAGGAAAAACTGTTTTTT.

The CDR3 spells CASSSGGDEQYF. Here the CDR3 DNA reads TGCGCCAGCAGCTCCGGCGGGGACGAGCAGTACTTC. The rearrangement uses TRBV5-1 and TRBJ2-7; maybe TRBD2 (6 bases). Trimming stripped 3 bases from V and 5 bases from J, with 9 bases between. CDR1 and CDR2 from the germline V gene are SGHRS and YFSETQ. The CDR3 is 12 residues long.

V gene TRBV6-2 or TRBV6-3 combines with J gene TRBJ1-5, with 7 nucleotides matching TRBD1. Germline loops: CDR1 MNHEY, CDR2 SVGEGT. This CDR3 contains 15 residues. With 5 bases clipped from V and 2 bases from J, the junction kept 6 bases outside the gene matches. The CDR3 DNA reads as TGTGCCAGCAGTCGCGGGACAGTCGGCAATCAGCCCCAGCATTTT. Protein product: CASSRGTVGNQPQHF.

The rearrangement links TRBV7-9 to TRBJ1-5; D unclear. This CDR3 contains 15 residues. The germline CDR1 and CDR2 sequences are SEHNR and FQNEAQ (reference sequence). Trimming pared 5 bases from V and 5 bases from J, leaving 16 bases between. The CDR3 protein is CASSPRGGRDQPQHF. The CDR3 nucleotides are TGTGCCAGCAGCCCTAGAGGAGGAAGAGATCAGCCCCAGCATTTT.

This rearrangement joins TRBV6-6 to TRBJ1-1; 11 bases align to TRBD1. J was trimmed by 4 bases and V by 4 bases; bases with no gene match: 8. The CDR3 has 16 residues. Germline assignment: CDR1 MNHNY and CDR2 SVGAGI (reference sequence). The CDR3 nucleotides are TGTGCCAGCAGTTTTAGTCGGGACAGGGGGTTCACTGAAGCTTTCTTT. It specifies CASSFSRDRGFTEAFF.